The 23 T cell receptor beta chains reported below all come from one sample, sequenced in a study of blood T cell dynamics during melanoma immunotherapy. The sample's time point: week 3, after first cycle of checkpoint inhibitor. Sequencing was performed with immunoSEQ multiplex PCR; in TCRdb, only in-frame clones are kept and a portion is missing. The sample lists fewer than 12,000 clones, approximately 87% occurring once. The source was blood, collected from a patient treated with checkpoint blockade. All receptors come from a human donor with melanoma.

The chain has TRBV19 and TRBJ2-3; D not resolved. The CDR3 spans 12 residues. The V end lost 4 bases, the J end lost 1 base, and 3 bases lay between the germline ends. Germline assignment: CDR1 LNHDA and CDR2 SQIVND (reference sequence). CDR3 DNA: TGTGCCAGTAGTACCCGCACAGATACGCAGTATTTT. Amino acids: CASSTRTDTQYF.

About this clone: This same CDR3 is encoded by further DNA sequences in the sample. J is TRBJ1-2 and V is TRBV18; TRBD1 matches 9 bases. Per germline, CDR1 KGHSH and CDR2 LQKENI. With V trimmed by 3 bases and J by 7 bases, 0 bases remained unmatched. The CDR3 extends over 12 amino acids. The CDR3 sequence is CASSPGQGGYTF. CDR3 coding DNA: TGTGCCAGCTCACCGGGACAGGGTGGCTACACCTTC.

The gene calls are TRBV20-1 and TRBJ1-2, with 7 bases lining up with TRBD1. There are 10 residues in the CDR3. Unmatched junction bases numbered 2, after V lost 5 bases and J lost 8 bases. Germline CDR1 DFQATT, CDR2 SNEGSKA (reference sequence). The CDR3 bases are TGCAGTGCTGACAGGGAAGGCTACACCTTC. This encodes CSADREGYTF.

The V and J genes are TRBV4-1 and TRBJ1-6; D might be TRBD1 (6 bases). Trimming stripped 1 base from V and 5 bases from J, with 15 bases between. CDR1 is MGHRA and CDR2 is YSYEKL in the germline V gene. The CDR3 has 17 residues. The CDR3 DNA follows: TGCGCCAGCAGCCAAGGACAGGCAATATCTAATAATTCACCCCTCCACTTT. Its translation: CASSQGQAISNNSPLHF.

V and J are TRBV29-1 and TRBJ1-4; TRBD1 matches 8 bases. J lost 5 bases, V lost 4 bases, and 3 bases had no gene match. This CDR3 has 13 residues. Germline V lookup: CDR1 SQVTM, CDR2 ANQGSEA. The CDR3 reads CSVGGTGNEKLFF. The CDR3 DNA sequence: TGCAGCGTTGGGGGGACAGGAAATGAAAAACTGTTTTTT.

V usage is TRBV30 and J usage is TRBJ1-4; D uncertain. CDR1 is GTSNPN, CDR2 SVGIG, per germline (reference sequence). The germline V and J ends were trimmed by 2 bases and 2 bases, with 6 bases remaining between them. The CDR3 has 13 amino acids. The CDR3 coding sequence is TGTGCCTGGAGTCGCGGTACTAATGAAAAACTGTTTTTT. Its protein is CAWSRGTNEKLFF.

The J gene is TRBJ1-1, the V gene TRBV10-2; D ambiguous. The CDR3 runs to 12 residues. Germline V gene sequence: CDR1 WSHSY, CDR2 SAAADI. The V gene lost 4 bases and the J gene lost 1 base, with 4 bases spanning the gap. The CDR3 DNA reads as TGCGCCAGCAGTGGAGGGAACACTGAAGCTTTCTTT. This codes for CASSGGNTEAFF.

V is TRBV5-4 and J is TRBJ2-6; TRBD1 might be the D (5 bases). The CDR3 is 17 amino acids. Trimming shortened V by 4 bases and J by 0 bases, and 14 bases separated the two germline ends. Germline assignment: CDR1 SGHNT and CDR2 YYREEE (reference sequence). The CDR3 sequence is CASSTWTLSSGANVLTF. The CDR3 DNA follows: TGTGCCAGCAGCACCTGGACATTGAGCTCTGGGGCCAACGTCCTGACTTTC.

The chain combines TRBV6-1 with TRBJ2-5; D is unresolved. The V gene's germline CDR1 is MNHNS and CDR2 SASEGT. This CDR3 is built from 13 residues. Trimming shortened V by 6 bases and J by 5 bases, and 13 bases separated the two germline ends. This CDR3 is CASRVGWVETQYF. Written as DNA, the CDR3 is TGTGCCAGCAGGGTGGGTTGGGTCGAGACCCAGTACTTC.

This clone was counted once. The genes are TRBV6-5 and TRBJ1-5, with D maybe TRBD1 (5 bases). The CDR3 has 14 residues. CDR1 and CDR2 from the germline V gene are MNHEY and SVGAGI. The V end was cut by 6 bases, the J end by 6 bases, with 15 bases between. The CDR3 nucleotides read TGTGCCAGCAGCGCGGGGCAGGGTACTCAGCCCCAGCATTTT. Translated, it gives CASSAGQGTQPQHF.

CDR3: CASSPPIGETQYF. CDR3 DNA sequence: TGTGCCAGCAGCCCCCCCATCGGGGAGACCCAGTACTTC. The J gene is TRBJ2-5, the V gene TRBV5-6; D ambiguous. Germline V gene data show CDR1 as SGHDT and CDR2 as YYEEEE. The CDR3 has 13 residues. V was shortened by 4 bases and J by 5 bases, with 12 bases between the two germline ends.

The chain employs TRBV6-1 and TRBJ2-2; 8 nucleotides line up with TRBD1. This CDR3 region has 14 residues. CDR1 and CDR2 from the germline V gene are MNHNS and SASEGT. With 8 bases clipped from V and 0 bases from J, the junction kept 2 bases outside the gene matches. In DNA, the CDR3 is TGTGCCAGCCAGGGACAGGCGAACACCGGGGAGCTGTTTTTT. Protein sequence: CASQGQANTGELFF.

V gene TRBV19 combines with J gene TRBJ1-3, with a tentative D call TRBD1 (5 bases). Trimming took off 7 bases at V and 4 bases at J, with 11 bases between the two ends. Germline assignment: CDR1 LNHDA and CDR2 SQIVND (reference sequence). This CDR3 region has 13 residues. CDR3 DNA sequence: TGTGCCAGTATCGACAGATCCGGAAACACCATATATTTT. Its translation is CASIDRSGNTIYF.

V is TRBV25-1 and J is TRBJ2-6; the D gene could be TRBD1 or TRBD2 (5 bases each). Looked up from germline, CDR1 is MGHDK and CDR2 is SYGVNS. This CDR3 is built from 13 residues. The CDR3 DNA is TGTGCGTCGGGGCAGGCCGGGGCCAACGTCCTGACTTTC. Its translation is CASGQAGANVLTF.

There are a few counts of this clone. The rearrangement joins TRBV7-9 to TRBJ2-3; no clear D. Trimming left V 4 bases short and J 0 bases short, with 8 bases between. The germline V gene has CDR1 SEHNR and CDR2 FQNEAQ (reference sequence). The CDR3 contains 14 residues. CDR3 bases: TGTGCCAGCAGCTGGGCGGTGAGCACAGATACGCAGTATTTT. This codes for CASSWAVSTDTQYF.

V gene TRBV27 combines with J gene TRBJ2-2; possibly TRBD2 for D (6 bases). Germline V gives CDR1 MNHEY, CDR2 SMNVEV (reference sequence). This CDR3 has 16 residues. V was trimmed by 8 bases and J by 4 bases, leaving 20 bases between them. CDR3 amino acids: CASRQEAGFSTGELFF. As DNA, the CDR3 is TGTGCCAGCCGTCAGGAGGCGGGATTCAGCACCGGGGAGCTGTTTTTT.

The gene calls are TRBV15 and TRBJ1-3, with 7 bases aligning to TRBD1. Unmatched junction bases numbered 7, after V lost 6 bases and J lost 2 bases. Germline CDR1 and CDR2: LNHNV and YYDKDF (reference sequence). The CDR3 is 15 residues long. The CDR3 bases are TGTGCCACCAGACCCGACACAGGGGCTGGAAACACCATATATTTT. The encoded protein is CATRPDTGAGNTIYF.

J is TRBJ1-1 and V is TRBV29-1, with D unresolved. This CDR3 has 12 residues. The ends were cut back, 2 bases at V and 5 bases at J, with 9 bases in the middle. Germline lookup yields CDR1 SQVTM and CDR2 ANQGSEA. CDR3 region: CSVEWSGTEAFF. CDR3 nucleotide sequence: TGCAGCGTTGAATGGAGCGGGACTGAAGCTTTCTTT. Filled out from reference TRBV29-1 and TRBJ1-1, the complete variable domain reads SAVISQKPSRDICQRGTSLTIQCQVDSQVTMMFWYRQQPGQSLTLIATANQGSEATYESGFVIDKFPISRPNLTFSTLTVSNMSPEDSSIYLCSVEWSGTEAFFGQGTRLTVV.

This chain uses TRBV19 with TRBJ1-5; no clear D. CDR1 is LNHDA and CDR2 is SQIVND in the germline V gene (reference sequence). CDR3 length: 15 amino acids. V lost 6 bases, J lost 3 bases, and 15 bases lay in between. CDR3 loop: CASSMGYTNNQPQHF. CDR3 coding DNA: TGTGCCAGTAGCATGGGTTACACTAACAATCAGCCCCAGCATTTT.

The rearrangement uses TRBV6-5 and TRBJ1-2; 9 positions agree with TRBD1. This CDR3 is 14 amino acids long. The V segment lost 6 bases and the J segment 7 bases; nucleotides outside the gene matches: 9. The germline gives CDR1 MNHEY, CDR2 SVGAGI. This CDR3 is CASSIGTGTGGYTF. In nucleotides, the CDR3 is TGTGCCAGCAGCATCGGGACAGGGACGGGTGGCTACACCTTC.

This rearrangement joins TRBV7-9 to TRBJ2-2, with 9 bases that match TRBD2. Germline loops: CDR1 SEHNR, CDR2 FQNEAQ (reference sequence). CDR3 size: 15 residues. J gave up 5 bases and V 8 bases, and 9 bases lay outside the gene matches. The CDR3 spells CASLSSGGQTGELFF. The CDR3 nucleotides read TGTGCCAGCCTATCCAGCGGGGGGCAAACCGGGGAGCTGTTTTTT.

The chain combines TRBV19 with TRBJ1-1; no reliable D call. The V and J ends lost 6 bases and 6 bases respectively, with 20 bases between them. The CDR3 has 15 amino acids. Germline V gives CDR1 LNHDA, CDR2 SQIVND (reference sequence). The CDR3 region is CASRGNRATGPEAFF. The CDR3 DNA reads TGTGCCAGTAGGGGTAACCGGGCCACTGGCCCTGAAGCTTTCTTT.

The rearrangement joins TRBV7-2 to TRBJ1-3; D is possibly TRBD1 (5 bases). The CDR3 is 16 residues long. Germline V CDR1 and CDR2: SGHTA, FQGNSA. V gave up 4 bases and J gave up 3 bases, with 16 bases separating them. The CDR3 protein is CASSSRYGGSGNTIYF. CDR3 nucleotides: TGTGCCAGCAGCTCCAGATATGGGGGGAGTGGAAACACCATATATTTT.